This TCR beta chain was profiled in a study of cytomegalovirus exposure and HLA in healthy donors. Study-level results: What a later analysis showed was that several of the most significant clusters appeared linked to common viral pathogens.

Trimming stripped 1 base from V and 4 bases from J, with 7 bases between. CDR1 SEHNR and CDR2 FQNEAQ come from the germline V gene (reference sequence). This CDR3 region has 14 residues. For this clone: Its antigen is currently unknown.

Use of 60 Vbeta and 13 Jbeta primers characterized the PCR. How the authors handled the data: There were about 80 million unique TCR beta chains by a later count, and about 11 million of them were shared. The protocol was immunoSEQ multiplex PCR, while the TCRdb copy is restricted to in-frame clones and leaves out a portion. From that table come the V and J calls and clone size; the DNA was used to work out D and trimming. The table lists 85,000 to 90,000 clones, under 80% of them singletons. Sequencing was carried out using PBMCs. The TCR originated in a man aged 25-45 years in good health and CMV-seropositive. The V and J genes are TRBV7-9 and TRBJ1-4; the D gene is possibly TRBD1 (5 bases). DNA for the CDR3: TGTGCCAGCAGCTTAGGACAGAGTAATGAAAAACTGTTTTTT. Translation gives CASSLGQSNEKLFF.